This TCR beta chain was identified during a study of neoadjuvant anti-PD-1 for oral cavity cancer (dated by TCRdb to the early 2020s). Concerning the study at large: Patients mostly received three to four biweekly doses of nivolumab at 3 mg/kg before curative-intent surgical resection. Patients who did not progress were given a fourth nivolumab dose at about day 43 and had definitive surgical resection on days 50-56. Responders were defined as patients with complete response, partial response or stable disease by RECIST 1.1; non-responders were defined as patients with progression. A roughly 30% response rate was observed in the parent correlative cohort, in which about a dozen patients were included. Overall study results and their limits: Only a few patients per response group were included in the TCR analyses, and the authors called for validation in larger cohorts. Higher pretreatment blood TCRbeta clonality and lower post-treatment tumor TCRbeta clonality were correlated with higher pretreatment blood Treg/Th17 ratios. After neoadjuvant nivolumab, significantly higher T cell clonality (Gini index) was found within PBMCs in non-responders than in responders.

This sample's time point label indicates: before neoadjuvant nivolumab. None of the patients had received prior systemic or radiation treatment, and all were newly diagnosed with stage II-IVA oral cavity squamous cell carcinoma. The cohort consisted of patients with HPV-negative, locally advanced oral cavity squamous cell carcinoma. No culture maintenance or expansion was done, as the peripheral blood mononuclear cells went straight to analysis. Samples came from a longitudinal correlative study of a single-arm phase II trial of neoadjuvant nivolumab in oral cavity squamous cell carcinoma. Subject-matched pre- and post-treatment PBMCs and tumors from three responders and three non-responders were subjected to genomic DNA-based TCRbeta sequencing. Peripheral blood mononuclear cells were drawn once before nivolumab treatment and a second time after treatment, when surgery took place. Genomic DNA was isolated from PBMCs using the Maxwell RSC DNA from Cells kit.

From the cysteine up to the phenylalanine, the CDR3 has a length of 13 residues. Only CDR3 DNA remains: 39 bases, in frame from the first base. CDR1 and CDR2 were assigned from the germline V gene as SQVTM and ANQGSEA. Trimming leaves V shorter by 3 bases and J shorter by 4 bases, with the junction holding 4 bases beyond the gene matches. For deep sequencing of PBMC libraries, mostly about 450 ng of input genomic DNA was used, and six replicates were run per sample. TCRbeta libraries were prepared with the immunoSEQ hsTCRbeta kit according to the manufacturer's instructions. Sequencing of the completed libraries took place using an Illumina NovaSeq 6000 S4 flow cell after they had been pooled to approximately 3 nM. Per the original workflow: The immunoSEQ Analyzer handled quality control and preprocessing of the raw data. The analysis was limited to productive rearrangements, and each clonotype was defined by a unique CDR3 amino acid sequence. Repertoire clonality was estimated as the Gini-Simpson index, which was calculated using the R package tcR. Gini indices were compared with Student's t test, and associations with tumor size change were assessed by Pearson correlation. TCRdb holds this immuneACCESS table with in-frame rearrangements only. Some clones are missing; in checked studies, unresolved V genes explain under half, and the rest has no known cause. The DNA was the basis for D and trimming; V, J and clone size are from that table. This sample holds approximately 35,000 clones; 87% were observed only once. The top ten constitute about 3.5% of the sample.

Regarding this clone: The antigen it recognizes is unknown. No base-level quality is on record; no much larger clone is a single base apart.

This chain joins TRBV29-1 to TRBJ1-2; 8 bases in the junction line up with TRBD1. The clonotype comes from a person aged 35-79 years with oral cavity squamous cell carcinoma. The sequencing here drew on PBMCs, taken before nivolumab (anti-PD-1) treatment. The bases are TGCAGCGTTGATACAGGGGGGTCCTATGGCTACACCTTC. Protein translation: CSVDTGGSYGYTF.